This is a list of T cell receptor beta chains from one sample in a study of early T cells in non-severe SARS-CoV-2 infection. Each CDR3 protein gets one entry after TCRdb re-called the 5' RACE reads with MiXCR. The repertoire holds some 44,000 distinct CDR3 sequences, with roughly 6% as singletons. The sequenced sample was whole blood, obtained at baseline. Source of these receptors: an adult who was a healthcare worker with PCR-confirmed SARS-CoV-2 infection or an uninfected control (not recorded which). Both conserved end residues are part of each CDR3. D genes are given only for firm matches. Size values are once, few and many counts, or a class for expanded clones, and some rows have none.

j_gene | abundance | v_gene | d_gene | CDR3nt | CDR3aa
TRBJ1-1 | few | TRBV12-3/TRBV12-4 | TRBD1 | TGTGCCAGCAGTCCCGGGGCAGGGGGCTCGGTGAACACTGAAGCTTTCTTT | CASSPGAGGSVNTEAFF
TRBJ2-3 | many | TRBV3-1 | - | TGTGCCAGCAGCCAATCTAGCCCAGATACGCAGTATTTT | CASSQSSPDTQYF
TRBJ2-3 | - | TRBV20-1 | TRBD2 | TGCAGTGCTAGAGGGACTAGCGGGGGAAGGACTAGCACAGATACGCAGTATTTT | CSARGTSGGRTSTDTQYF
TRBJ2-5 | many | TRBV7-2 | - | TGTGCCAGCAGCTTGTTGTGGGGAAACCAAGAGACCCAGTACTTC | CASSLLWGNQETQYF
TRBJ2-3 | many | TRBV7-6 | TRBD2 | TGTGCCAGCAGCTTAGCGGGGGGGTCAGATACGCAGTATTTT | CASSLAGGSDTQYF
TRBJ1-1 | - | TRBV29-1 | TRBD1 | TGCAGCGGGAGACGACAGGGCACTGAAGCTTTCTTT | CSGRRQGTEAFF
TRBJ1-6 | many | TRBV7-8 | - | TGTGCCAGCAGCTTAGTGAGCGAGAATTCACCCCTCCACTTT | CASSLVSENSPLHF
TRBJ2-2 | many | TRBV3-1 | - | TGTGCCAGCAGCCAAGATCTGGGACTGAACACCGGGGAGCTGTTTTTT | CASSQDLGLNTGELFF
TRBJ2-5 | many | TRBV20-1 | - | TGCAGTGCTAGTTACCAAGGAAGACAGACCCAGTACTTC | CSASYQGRQTQYF
TRBJ2-7 | - | TRBV4-3 | TRBD1 | TGCGCCAGCAGCCAAGGGACAGGGGGCGACGAGCAGTACTTC | CASSQGTGGDEQYF
TRBJ1-5 | - | TRBV6-6 | - | TGTGCCACCAGAGCAGTCGCGGGTCGCAATCAGCCCCAGCATTTT | CATRAVAGRNQPQHF
TRBJ2-3 | many | TRBV5-4 | TRBD2 | TGTGCCAGCAGCTTGAAGGTATCGGGGGGGCGGATAGATACGCAGTATTTT | CASSLKVSGGRIDTQYF
TRBJ2-1 | - | TRBV6-6 | - | TGTGCCAGCAGTTACCCACAGGGTTCCTACAATGAGCAGTTCTTC | CASSYPQGSYNEQFF
TRBJ1-1 | few | TRBV12-3/TRBV12-4 | - | TGTGCCAGCAGTTTTTCAGGCAACACTGAAGCTTTCTTT | CASSFSGNTEAFF
TRBJ1-1 | many | TRBV6-1 | TRBD1 | TGTGCCAGCAGACCTACAGGGGTAGGTGAAGCTTTCTTT | CASRPTGVGEAFF
TRBJ2-3 | - | TRBV10-3 | TRBD2 | TGTGCCATCAGTGATAGTGGTTCTAGCGGGGGGGCTCGCACAGATACGCAGTATTTT | CAISDSGSSGGARTDTQYF
TRBJ2-6 | few | TRBV12-3/TRBV12-4 | - | TGTGCCAGCAGCCGCCGGACCAACCCTTCCTCTGGGGCCAACGTCCTGACTTTC | CASSRRTNPSSGANVLTF
TRBJ2-1 | many | TRBV7-3 | - | TGTGCCAGCAGCTTAAGATCACTCAATGAGCAGTTCTTC | CASSLRSLNEQFF
TRBJ1-1 | many | TRBV6-5 | - | TGTGCCAGCAGTTACTCGGACACTGAAGCTTTCTTT | CASSYSDTEAFF
TRBJ2-1 | many | TRBV4-3 | TRBD1 | TGCGCCAGCAGCCAGTCCAGGGGAGACAGGGGGTCCAATGAGCAGTTCTTC | CASSQSRGDRGSNEQFF